Here is one T cell receptor (beta chain) with its context. No antigen is known for it. This entry belongs to a study of human versus mouse CDR3 diversity and MHC coevolution. The method was immunoSEQ multiplex PCR; TCRdb's version includes in-frame clones alone and lacks a portion of them. This sample has 86,000 or so clones, with just over 90% found just once. Sorting isolated naive CD4 T cells lacking CD45RO and expressing CD62L. J lost 4 bases, V lost 3 bases, and 12 bases had no gene match. CDR3 size: 18 residues. The germline V gene has CDR1 MNHEY and CDR2 SMNVEV (reference sequence). Points from the study as a whole: Human CDR3s averaged more deletions and insertions than mouse CDR3s. Human T cells underwent selection on about six different MHC II alleles.

The rearrangement joins TRBV27 to TRBJ1-1; 12 bases map to TRBD1. The specimen sequenced was naive CD4+ T cells from blood. Subset indicated: CD45RO-negative CD62L-positive naive CD4 T cells. This clonotype originated in a person aged 25 to 69 in good health. CDR3 sequence (DNA): TGTGCCAGCAGTTTGGGGGCGGGACAGGGGGCGAGGGGCACTGAAGCTTTCTTT. Its translation is CASSLGAGQGARGTEAFF.